This TCR beta chain came from a study of blood T cell repertoires in COVID-19. Clones were sequenced by immunoSEQ multiplex PCR, and TCRdb holds only the in-frame ones, with some missing. Counted here are approximately 98,000 clones, 80% to 85% occurring once; the ten biggest clones make up around 4%. The V and J ends lost 3 bases and 4 bases respectively, with 12 bases between them. Germline loops: CDR1 KGHDR, CDR2 SFDVKD. CDR3 length equals 15 residues. The chain couples TRBV24-1 to TRBJ1-5; no definite D call. The receptor was derived from a man in his sixties with acute or convalescent COVID-19. Sequencing was done on a sample of peripheral blood. Written as DNA, the CDR3 is TGTGCCACCAGTGATCCCTCTGTCCTAAATCAGCCCCAGCATTTT. Translated: CATSDPSVLNQPQHF.